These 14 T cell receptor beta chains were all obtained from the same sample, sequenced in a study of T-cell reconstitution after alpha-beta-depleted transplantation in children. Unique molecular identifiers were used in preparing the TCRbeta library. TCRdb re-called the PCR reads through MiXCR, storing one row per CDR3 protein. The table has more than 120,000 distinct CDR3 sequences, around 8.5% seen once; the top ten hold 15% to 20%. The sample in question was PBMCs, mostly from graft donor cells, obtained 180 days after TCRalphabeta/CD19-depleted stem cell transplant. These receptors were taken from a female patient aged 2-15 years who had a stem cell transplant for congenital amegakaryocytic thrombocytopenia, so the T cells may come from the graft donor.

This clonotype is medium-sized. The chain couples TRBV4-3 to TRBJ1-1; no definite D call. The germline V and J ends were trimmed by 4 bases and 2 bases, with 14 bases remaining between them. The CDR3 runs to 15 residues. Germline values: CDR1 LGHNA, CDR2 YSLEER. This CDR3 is CASSPGFSVNTEAFF. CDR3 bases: TGCGCCAGCAGCCCCGGTTTTTCGGTTAACACTGAAGCTTTCTTT.

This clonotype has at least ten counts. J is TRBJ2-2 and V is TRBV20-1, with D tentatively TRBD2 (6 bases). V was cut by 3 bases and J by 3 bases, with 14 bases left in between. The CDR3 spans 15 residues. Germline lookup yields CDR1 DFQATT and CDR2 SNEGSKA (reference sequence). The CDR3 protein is CSARCRECDTGELFF. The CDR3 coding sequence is TGCAGTGCTAGGTGCCGGGAGTGCGACACCGGGGAGCTGTTTTTT.

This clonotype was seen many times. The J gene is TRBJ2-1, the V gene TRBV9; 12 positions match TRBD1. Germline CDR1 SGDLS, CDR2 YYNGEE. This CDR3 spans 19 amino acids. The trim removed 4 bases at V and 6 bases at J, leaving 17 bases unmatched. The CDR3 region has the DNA TGTGCCAGCAGCCCCAAGTGGGGACAGGGGGCGACGAGGGGCAATGAGCAGTTCTTC. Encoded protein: CASSPKWGQGATRGNEQFF. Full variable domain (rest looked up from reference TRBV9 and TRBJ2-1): DSGVTQTPKHLITATGQRVTLRCSPRSGDLSVYWYQQSLDQGLQFLIQYYNGEERAKGNILERFSAQQFPDLHSELNLSSLELGDSALYFCASSPKWGQGATRGNEQFFGPGTRLTVL.

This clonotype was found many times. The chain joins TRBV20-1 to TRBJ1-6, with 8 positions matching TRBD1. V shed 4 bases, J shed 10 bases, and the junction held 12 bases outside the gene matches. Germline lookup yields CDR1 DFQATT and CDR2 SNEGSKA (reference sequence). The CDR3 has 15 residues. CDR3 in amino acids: CSATPSRGLGSPLHF. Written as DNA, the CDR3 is TGCAGTGCTACCCCCTCCAGGGGGCTCGGGTCACCCCTCCACTTT.

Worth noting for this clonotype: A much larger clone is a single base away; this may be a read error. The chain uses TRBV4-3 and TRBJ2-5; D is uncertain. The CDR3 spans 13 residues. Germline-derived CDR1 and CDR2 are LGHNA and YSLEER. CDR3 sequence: CASGQAQQETQYF. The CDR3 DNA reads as TGCGCCAGCGGCCAAGCACAGCAAGAGACCCAGTACTTC.

The CDR3 is CASRQAGEAKNIQYF. CDR3 DNA: TGTGCCAGCAGGCAAGCGGGAGAAGCCAAAAACATTCAGTACTTC. The J gene is TRBJ2-4, the V gene TRBV6-2 or TRBV6-3; TRBD2 aligns across 8 bases. V dropped 6 bases and J dropped 0; count of bases not matched to a gene: 4. CDR1 is MNHEY and CDR2 is SVGEGT in the germline V gene. The CDR3 covers 15 residues.

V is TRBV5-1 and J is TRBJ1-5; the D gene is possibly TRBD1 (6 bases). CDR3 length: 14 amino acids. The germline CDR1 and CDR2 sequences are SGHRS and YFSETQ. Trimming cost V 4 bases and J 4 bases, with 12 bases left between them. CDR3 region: CASSETGHNQPQHF. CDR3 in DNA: TGCGCCAGCAGCGAAACGGGACATAATCAGCCCCAGCATTTT.

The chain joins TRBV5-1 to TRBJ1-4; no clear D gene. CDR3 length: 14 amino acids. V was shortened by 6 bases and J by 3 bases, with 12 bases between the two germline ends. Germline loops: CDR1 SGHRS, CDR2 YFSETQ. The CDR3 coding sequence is TGCGCCAGCAACGTGGGGTCGGCTAATGAAAAACTGTTTTTT. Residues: CASNVGSANEKLFF.

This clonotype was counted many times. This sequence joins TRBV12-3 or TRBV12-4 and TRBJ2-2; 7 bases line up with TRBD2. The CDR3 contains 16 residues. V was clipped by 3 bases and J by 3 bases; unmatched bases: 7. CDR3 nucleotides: TGTGCCAGCAGTTTGAGGGGCGGGAGACACACCGGGGAGCTGTTTTTT. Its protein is CASSLRGGRHTGELFF.

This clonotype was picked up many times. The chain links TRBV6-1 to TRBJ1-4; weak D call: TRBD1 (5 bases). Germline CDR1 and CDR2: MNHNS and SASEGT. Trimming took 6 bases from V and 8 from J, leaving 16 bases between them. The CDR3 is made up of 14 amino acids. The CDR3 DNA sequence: TGTGCCAGCAGGGACACCTTGGACATCGAAAAACTGTTTTTT. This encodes CASRDTLDIEKLFF.

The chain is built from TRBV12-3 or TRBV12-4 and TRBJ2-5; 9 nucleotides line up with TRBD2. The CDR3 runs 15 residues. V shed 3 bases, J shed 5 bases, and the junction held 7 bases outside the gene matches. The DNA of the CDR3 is TGTGCCAGCAGTTTGCGGGAGGGCCTAGGTGAGACCCAGTACTTC. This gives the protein CASSLREGLGETQYF.

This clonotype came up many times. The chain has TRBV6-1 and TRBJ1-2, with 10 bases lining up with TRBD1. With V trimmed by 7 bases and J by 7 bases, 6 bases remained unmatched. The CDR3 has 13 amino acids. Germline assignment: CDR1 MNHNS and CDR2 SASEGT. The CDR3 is CASTSTGGTGYTF. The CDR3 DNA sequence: TGTGCCAGCACCTCGACAGGGGGCACTGGCTACACCTTC.

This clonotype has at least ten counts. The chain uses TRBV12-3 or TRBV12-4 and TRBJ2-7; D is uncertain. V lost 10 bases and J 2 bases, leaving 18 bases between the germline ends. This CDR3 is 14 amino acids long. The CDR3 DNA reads TGTGCCACCCCAAAACTAAAGTCGGCCTACGAGCAGTACTTC. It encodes CATPKLKSAYEQYF.

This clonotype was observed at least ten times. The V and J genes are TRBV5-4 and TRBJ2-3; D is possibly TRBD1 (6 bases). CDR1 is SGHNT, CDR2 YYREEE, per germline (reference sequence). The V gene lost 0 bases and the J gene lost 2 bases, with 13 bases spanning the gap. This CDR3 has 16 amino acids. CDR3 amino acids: CASSLASGGVTDTQYF. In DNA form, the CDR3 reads TGTGCCAGCAGCTTGGCCTCTGGGGGCGTCACAGATACGCAGTATTTT.